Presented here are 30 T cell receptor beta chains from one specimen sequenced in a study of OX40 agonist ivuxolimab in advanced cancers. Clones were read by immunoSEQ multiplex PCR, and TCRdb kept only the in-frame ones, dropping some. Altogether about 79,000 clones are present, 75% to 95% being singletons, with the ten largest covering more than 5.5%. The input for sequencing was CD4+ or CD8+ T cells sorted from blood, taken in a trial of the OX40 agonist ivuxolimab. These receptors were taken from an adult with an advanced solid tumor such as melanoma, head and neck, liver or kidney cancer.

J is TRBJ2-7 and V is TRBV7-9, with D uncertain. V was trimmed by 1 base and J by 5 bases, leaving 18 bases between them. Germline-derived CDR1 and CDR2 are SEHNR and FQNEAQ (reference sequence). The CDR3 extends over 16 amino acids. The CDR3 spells CASSLVPPEPIHEQYF. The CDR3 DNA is TGTGCCAGCAGCTTAGTTCCGCCGGAGCCCATCCACGAGCAGTACTTC.

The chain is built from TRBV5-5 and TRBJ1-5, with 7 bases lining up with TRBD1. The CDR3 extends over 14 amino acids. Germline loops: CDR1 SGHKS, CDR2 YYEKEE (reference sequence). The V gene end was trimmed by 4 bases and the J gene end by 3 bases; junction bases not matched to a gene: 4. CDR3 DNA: TGTGCCAGCAGCCCGGGACAGATCAATCAGCCCCAGCATTTT. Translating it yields CASSPGQINQPQHF.

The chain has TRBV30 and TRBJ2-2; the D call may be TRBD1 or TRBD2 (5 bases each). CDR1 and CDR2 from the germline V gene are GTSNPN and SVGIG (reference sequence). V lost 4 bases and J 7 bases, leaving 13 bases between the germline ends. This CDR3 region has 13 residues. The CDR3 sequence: CAWTFTGHGELFF. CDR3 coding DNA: TGTGCCTGGACTTTTACGGGGCACGGGGAGCTGTTTTTT.

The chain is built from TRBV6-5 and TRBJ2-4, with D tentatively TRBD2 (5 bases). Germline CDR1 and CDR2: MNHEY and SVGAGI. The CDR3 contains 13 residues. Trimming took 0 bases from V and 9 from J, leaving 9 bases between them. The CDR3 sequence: CASSYSGKGIQYF. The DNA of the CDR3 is TGTGCCAGCAGTTACTCCGGGAAAGGCATTCAGTACTTC.

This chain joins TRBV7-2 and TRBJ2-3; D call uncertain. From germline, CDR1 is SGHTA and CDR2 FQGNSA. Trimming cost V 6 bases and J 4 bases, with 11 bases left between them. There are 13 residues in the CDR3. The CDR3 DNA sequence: TGTGCCAGCAGACCCGGGCCGGCAGATACGCAGTATTTT. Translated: CASRPGPADTQYF. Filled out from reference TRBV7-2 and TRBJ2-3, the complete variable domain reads GAGVSQSPSNKVTEKGKDVELRCDPISGHTALYWYRQSLGQGLEFLIYFQGNSAPDKSGLPSDRFSAERTGGSVSTLTIQRTQQEDSAVYLCASRPGPADTQYFGPGTRLTVL.

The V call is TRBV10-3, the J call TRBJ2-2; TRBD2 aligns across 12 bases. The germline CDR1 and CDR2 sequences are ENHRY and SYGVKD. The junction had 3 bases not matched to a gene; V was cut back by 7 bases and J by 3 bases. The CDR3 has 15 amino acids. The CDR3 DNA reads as TGTGCCATCAAGACTAGCGGGAGTTACACCGGGGAGCTGTTTTTT. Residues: CAIKTSGSYTGELFF.

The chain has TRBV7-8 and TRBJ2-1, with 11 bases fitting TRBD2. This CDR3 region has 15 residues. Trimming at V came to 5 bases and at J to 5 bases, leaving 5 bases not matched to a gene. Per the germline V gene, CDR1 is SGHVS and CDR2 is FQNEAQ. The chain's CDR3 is CASSRTSGRDNEQFF. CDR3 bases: TGTGCCAGCAGCCGTACTAGCGGGAGAGACAATGAGCAGTTCTTC. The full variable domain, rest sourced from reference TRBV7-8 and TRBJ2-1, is GAGVSQSPRYKVAKRGQDVALRCDPISGHVSLFWYQQALGQGPEFLTYFQNEAQLDKSGLPSDRFFAERPEGSVSTLKIQRTQQEDSAVYLCASSRTSGRDNEQFFGPGTRLTVL.

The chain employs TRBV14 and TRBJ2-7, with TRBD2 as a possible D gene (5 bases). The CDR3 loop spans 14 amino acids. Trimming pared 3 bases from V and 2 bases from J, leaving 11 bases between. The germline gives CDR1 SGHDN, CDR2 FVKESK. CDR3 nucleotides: TGTGCCAGCAGCCATACTACTAGACCCTACGAGCAGTACTTC. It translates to CASSHTTRPYEQYF.

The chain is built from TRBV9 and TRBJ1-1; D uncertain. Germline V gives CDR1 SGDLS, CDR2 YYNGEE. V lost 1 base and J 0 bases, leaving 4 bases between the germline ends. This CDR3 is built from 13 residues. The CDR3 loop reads CASSVSVNTEAFF. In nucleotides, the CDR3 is TGTGCCAGCAGCGTATCGGTGAACACTGAAGCTTTCTTT.

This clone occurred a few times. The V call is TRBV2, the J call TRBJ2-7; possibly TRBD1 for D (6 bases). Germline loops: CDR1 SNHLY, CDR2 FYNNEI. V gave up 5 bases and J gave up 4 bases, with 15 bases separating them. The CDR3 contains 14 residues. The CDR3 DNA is TGTGCCAGCAGTCCGAGGACAGCTAAGTACGAGCAGTACTTC. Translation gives CASSPRTAKYEQYF.

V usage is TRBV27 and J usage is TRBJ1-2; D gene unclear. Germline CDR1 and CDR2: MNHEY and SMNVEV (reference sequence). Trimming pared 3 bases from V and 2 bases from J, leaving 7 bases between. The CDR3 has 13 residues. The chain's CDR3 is CASSFEGNYGYTF. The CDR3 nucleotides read TGTGCCAGCAGTTTCGAAGGAAACTATGGCTACACCTTC.

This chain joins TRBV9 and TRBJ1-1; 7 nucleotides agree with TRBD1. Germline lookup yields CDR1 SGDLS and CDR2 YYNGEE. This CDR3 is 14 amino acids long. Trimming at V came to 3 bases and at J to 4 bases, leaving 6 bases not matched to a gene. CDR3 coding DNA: TGTGCCAGCAGCGCGAGGGGGCATAGCACTGAAGCTTTCTTT. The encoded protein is CASSARGHSTEAFF.

In DNA form, the CDR3 reads TGTGCCAGCAGCCCCTCGAGGGGGTTGACCTACGAGCAGTACTTC. Amino acid sequence: CASSPSRGLTYEQYF. This chain connects TRBV6-1 to TRBJ2-7, with a weak D call TRBD1 (6 bases). CDR3 length: 15 amino acids. CDR1 MNHNS and CDR2 SASEGT come from the germline V gene. V lost 6 bases and J 2 bases, leaving 17 bases between the germline ends.

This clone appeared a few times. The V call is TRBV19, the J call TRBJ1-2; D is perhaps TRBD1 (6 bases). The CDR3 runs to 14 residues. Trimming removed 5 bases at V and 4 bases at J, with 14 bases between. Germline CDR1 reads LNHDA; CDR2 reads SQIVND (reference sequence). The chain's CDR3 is CASSGLQGTYGYTF. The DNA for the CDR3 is TGTGCCAGTAGTGGACTACAGGGCACCTATGGCTACACCTTC.

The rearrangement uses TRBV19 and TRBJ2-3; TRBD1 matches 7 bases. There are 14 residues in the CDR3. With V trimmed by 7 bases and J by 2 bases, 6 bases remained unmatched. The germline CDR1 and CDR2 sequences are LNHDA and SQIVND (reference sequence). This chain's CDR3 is CASTTGAYTDTQYF. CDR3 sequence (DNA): TGTGCCAGTACTACAGGGGCCTACACAGATACGCAGTATTTT.

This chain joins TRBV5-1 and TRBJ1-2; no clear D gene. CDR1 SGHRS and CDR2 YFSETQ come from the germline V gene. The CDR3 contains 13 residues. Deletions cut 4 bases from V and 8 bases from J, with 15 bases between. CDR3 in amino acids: CASSNGGPQGYTF. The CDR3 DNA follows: TGCGCCAGCAGCAACGGTGGGCCTCAGGGCTACACCTTC.

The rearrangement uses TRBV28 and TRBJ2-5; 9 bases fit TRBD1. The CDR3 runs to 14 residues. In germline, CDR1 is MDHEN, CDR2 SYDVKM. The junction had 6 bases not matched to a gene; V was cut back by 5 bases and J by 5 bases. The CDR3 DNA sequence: TGTGCCAGCAGTCATGGGGGGACAGGGGAGACCCAGTACTTC. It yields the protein CASSHGGTGETQYF.

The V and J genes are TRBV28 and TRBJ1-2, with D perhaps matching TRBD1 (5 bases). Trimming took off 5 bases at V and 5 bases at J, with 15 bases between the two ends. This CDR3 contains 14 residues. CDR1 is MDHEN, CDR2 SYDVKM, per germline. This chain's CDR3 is CASSPTGPIYGYTF. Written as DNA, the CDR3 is TGTGCCAGCAGTCCAACGGGACCTATTTATGGCTACACCTTC.

The CDR3 loop is CASSRDVNYGYTF. The CDR3 DNA reads TGTGCCAGCAGTCGGGACGTTAACTATGGCTACACCTTC. The V call is TRBV6-6, the J call TRBJ1-2; TRBD1 might be the D (5 bases). The CDR3 contains 13 residues. The germline V gene has CDR1 MNHNY and CDR2 SVGAGI (reference sequence). V was cut by 5 bases and J by 1 base, with 8 bases left in between.

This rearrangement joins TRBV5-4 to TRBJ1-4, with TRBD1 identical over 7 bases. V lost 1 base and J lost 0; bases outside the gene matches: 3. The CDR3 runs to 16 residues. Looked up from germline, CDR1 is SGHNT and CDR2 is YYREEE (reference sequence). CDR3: CASSLSRGTTNEKLFF. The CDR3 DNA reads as TGTGCCAGCAGCTTGAGCAGGGGGACAACTAATGAAAAACTGTTTTTT. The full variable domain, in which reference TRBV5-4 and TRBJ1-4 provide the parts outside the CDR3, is ETGVTQSPTHLIKTRGQQVTLRCSSQSGHNTVSWYQQALGQGPQFIFQYYREEENGRGNFPPRFSGLQFPNYSSELNVNALELDDSALYLCASSLSRGTTNEKLFFGSGTQLSVL.

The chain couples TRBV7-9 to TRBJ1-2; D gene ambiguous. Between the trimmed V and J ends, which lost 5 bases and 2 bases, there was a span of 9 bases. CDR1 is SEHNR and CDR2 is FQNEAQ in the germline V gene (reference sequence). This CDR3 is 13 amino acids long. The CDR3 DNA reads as TGTGCCAGCAGCCCGAGTAGGAACTATGGCTACACCTTC. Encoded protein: CASSPSRNYGYTF. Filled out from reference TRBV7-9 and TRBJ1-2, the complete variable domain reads DTGVSQNPRHKITKRGQNVTFRCDPISEHNRLYWYRQTLGQGPEFLTYFQNEAQLEKSRLLSDRFSAERPKGSFSTLEIQRTEQGDSAMYLCASSPSRNYGYTFGSGTRLTVV.

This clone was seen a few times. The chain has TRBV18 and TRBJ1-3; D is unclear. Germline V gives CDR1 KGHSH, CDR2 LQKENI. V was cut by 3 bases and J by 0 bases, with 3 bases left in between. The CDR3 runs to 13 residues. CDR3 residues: CASSPLSGNTIYF. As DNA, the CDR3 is TGTGCCAGCTCACCGCTCTCTGGAAACACCATATATTTT. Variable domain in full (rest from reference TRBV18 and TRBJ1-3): NAGVMQNPRHLVRRRGQEARLRCSPMKGHSHVYWYRQLPEEGLKFMVYLQKENIIDESGMPKERFSAEFPKEGPSILRIQQVVRGDSAAYFCASSPLSGNTIYFGEGSWLTVV.

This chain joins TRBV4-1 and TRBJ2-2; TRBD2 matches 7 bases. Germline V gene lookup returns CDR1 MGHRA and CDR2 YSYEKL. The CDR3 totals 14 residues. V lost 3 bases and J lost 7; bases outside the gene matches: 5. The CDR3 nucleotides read TGCGCCAGCAGCCACGGACTAGAAGGCGGGGAGCTGTTTTTT. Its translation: CASSHGLEGGELFF.

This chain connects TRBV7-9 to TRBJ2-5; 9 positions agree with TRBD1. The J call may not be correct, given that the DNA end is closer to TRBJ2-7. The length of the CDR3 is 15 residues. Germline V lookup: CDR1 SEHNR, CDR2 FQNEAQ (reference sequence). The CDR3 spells CASSPRDREGYEQYF. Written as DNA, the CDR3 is TGTGCCAGCAGCCCCAGGGACAGGGAAGGTTACGAGCAGTACTTC.

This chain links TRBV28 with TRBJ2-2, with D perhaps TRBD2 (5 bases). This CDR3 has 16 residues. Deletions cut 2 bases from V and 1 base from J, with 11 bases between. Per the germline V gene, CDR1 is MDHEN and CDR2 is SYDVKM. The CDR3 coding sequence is TGTGCCAGCAGTTTACTTGGAGGCCTGAACACCGGGGAGCTGTTTTTT. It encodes CASSLLGGLNTGELFF.

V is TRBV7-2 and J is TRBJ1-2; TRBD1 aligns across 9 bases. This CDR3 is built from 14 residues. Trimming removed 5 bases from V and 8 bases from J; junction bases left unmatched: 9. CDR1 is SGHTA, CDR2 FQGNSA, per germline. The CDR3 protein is CASSIQGASRGYTF. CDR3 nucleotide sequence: TGTGCCAGCAGCATACAGGGGGCGTCGAGGGGCTACACCTTC. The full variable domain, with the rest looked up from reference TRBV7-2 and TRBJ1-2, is GAGVSQSPSNKVTEKGKDVELRCDPISGHTALYWYRQSLGQGLEFLIYFQGNSAPDKSGLPSDRFSAERTGGSVSTLTIQRTQQEDSAVYLCASSIQGASRGYTFGSGTRLTVV.

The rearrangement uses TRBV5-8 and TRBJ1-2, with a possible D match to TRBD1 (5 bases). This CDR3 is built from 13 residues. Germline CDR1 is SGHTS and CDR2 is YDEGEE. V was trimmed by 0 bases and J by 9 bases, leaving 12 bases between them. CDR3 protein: CASSLDEGSRYTF. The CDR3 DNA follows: TGTGCCAGCAGCTTGGACGAGGGGAGTCGCTACACCTTC.

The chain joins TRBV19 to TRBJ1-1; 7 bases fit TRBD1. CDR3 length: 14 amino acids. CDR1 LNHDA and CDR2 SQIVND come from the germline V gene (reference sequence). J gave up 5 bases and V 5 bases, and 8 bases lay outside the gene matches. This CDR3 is CASSVGTDRTEAFF. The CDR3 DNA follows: TGTGCCAGTAGTGTCGGGACAGATCGGACTGAAGCTTTCTTT.

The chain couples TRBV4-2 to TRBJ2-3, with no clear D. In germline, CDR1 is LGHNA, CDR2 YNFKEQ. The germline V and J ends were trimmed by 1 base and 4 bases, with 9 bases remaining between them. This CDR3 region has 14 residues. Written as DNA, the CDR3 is TGTGCCAGCAGCCAAGGAGCTAGGCCAGATACGCAGTATTTT. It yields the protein CASSQGARPDTQYF.

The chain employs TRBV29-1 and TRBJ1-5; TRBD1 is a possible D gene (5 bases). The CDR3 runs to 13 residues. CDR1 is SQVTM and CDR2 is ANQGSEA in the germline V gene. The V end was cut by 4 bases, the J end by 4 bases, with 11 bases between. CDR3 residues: CSVGNRQNQPQHF. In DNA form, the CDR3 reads TGCAGCGTTGGGAACAGACAGAATCAGCCCCAGCATTTT.